This T cell receptor beta chain originates from a study of blood T cell repertoires in COVID-19. Study-wide context: Spain, Italy and the United States supplied samples that represented acute and convalescent COVID-19.

Germline CDR1 reads MRHNA; CDR2 reads SNTAGT. There are 16 residues in the CDR3. Between the trimmed V and J ends, which lost 0 bases and 2 bases, there was a span of 14 bases. Enrollment of patients from Seattle took place during active infection, with longitudinal follow-up. Authors' data handling: Reference gene primer amplification gave estimated nucleated cell counts. Sequencing was performed with immunoSEQ multiplex PCR; in TCRdb, only in-frame clones are kept and a portion is missing. Clonal size and the V and J genes are those of that table, whereas D and trimming came from the DNA. This sample yields 400,000 to 450,000 clones, of which around 90% are seen a single time; about 0.91% belongs to the top ten.

The sequence was obtained from a young man with COVID-19, enrolled during active disease. V gene TRBV6-4 combines with J gene TRBJ2-7; maybe TRBD2 (6 bases). Sequenced material: peripheral blood. CDR3 region: CASSDSRGRTTYEQYF. CDR3 nucleotide sequence: TGTGCCAGCAGTGACTCTAGGGGTCGGACTACCTACGAGCAGTACTTC.